The 3 T cell receptor beta chains in this list originate from one sample, sequenced in a study of T cells in Graves' hyperthyroidism and ophthalmopathy. The investigators amplified TCR beta CDR3 regions from RNA transcripts. First-round RT-PCR with HTBI primers amplified the TCR CDR3 region. TCRdb reprocessed the multiplex PCR reads with MiXCR, giving one entry per CDR3 protein. Here the sample spans 480,000 or so distinct CDR3 sequences, roughly an eighth being singletons. Sample: blood. These receptors were taken from a woman under 30 with Graves' hyperthyroidism.

The sample holds many counts of this clonotype. The rearrangement joins TRBV20-1 to TRBJ2-1, with 8 bases lining up with TRBD2. This CDR3 comprises 13 residues. From germline, CDR1 is DFQATT and CDR2 SNEGSKA (reference sequence). Unmatched junction bases numbered 7, after V lost 6 bases and J lost 6 bases. Here the CDR3 reads CSAPGLVSNEQFF. CDR3 sequence (DNA): TGCAGTGCCCCGGGACTAGTGAGCAATGAGCAGTTCTTC.

This chain uses TRBV3-1 with TRBJ2-7, with D uncertain. V lost 0 bases to trimming and J lost 0 bases, with 6 bases between them. The CDR3 is 14 residues long. Per the germline V gene, CDR1 is LGHDT and CDR2 is YNNKEL (reference sequence). The CDR3 here is CASSQDPSSYEQYV. Here the CDR3 DNA reads TGTGCCAGCAGCCAAGATCCAAGCTCCTACGAGCAGTACGTC.

This clonotype has a count of ten or more. The chain couples TRBV2 to TRBJ2-7, with 9 bases matching TRBD2. CDR3 length: 14 amino acids. Germline values: CDR1 SNHLY, CDR2 FYNNEI. V lost 6 bases and J lost 4; bases outside the gene matches: 7. CDR3 residues: CASRGVSGRYEQYF. CDR3 DNA sequence: TGTGCCAGCAGGGGGGTTAGCGGGAGATACGAGCAGTACTTC.